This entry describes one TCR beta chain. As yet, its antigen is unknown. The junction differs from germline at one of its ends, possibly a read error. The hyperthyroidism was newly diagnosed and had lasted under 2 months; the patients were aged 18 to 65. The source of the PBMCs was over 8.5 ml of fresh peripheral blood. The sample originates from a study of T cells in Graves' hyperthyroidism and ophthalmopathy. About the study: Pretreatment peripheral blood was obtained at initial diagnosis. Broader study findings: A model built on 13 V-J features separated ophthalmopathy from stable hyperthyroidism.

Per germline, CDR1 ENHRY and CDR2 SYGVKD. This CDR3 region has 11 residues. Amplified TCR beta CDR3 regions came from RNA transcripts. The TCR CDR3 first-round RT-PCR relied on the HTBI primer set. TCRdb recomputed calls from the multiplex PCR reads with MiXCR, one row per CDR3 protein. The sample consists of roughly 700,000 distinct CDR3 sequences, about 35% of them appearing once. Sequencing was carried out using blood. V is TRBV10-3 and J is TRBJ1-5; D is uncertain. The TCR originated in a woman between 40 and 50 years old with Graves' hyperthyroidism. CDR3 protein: CAIGDNQPQHF. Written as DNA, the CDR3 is TGTGCCATCGGTGACAATCAGCCCCAGCATTTT.